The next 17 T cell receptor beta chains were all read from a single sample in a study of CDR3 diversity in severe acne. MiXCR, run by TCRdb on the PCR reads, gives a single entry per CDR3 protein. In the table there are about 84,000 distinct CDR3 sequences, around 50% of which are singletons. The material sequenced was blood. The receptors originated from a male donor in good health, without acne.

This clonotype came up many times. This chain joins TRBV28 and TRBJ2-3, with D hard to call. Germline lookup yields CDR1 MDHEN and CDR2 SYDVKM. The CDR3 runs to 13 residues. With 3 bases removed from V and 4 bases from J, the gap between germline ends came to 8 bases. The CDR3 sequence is CASSFGGADTQYF. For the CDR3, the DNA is TGTGCCAGCAGTTTCGGTGGCGCAGATACGCAGTATTTT.

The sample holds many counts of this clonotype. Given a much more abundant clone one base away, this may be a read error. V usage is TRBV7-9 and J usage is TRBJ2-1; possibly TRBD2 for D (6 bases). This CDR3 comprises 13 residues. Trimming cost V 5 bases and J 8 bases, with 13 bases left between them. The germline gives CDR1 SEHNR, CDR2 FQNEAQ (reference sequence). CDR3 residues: CASSTGASDEQFF. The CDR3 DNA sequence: TGTGCCAGCAGCACCGGGGCTAGCGATGAGCAGTTCTTC.

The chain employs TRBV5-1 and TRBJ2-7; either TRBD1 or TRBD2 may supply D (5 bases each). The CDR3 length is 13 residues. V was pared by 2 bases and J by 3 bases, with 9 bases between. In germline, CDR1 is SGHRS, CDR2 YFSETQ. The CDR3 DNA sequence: TGCGCCAGCAGCTTCGGGACCGGCTACGAGCAGTACTTC. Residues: CASSFGTGYEQYF.

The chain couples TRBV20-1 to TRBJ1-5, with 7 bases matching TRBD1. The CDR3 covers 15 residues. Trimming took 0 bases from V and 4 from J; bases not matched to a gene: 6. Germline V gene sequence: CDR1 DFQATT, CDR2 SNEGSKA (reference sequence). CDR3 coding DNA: TGCAGTGCTAGAGACCGGGACAGCCGGAATCAGCCCCAGCATTTT. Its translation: CSARDRDSRNQPQHF.

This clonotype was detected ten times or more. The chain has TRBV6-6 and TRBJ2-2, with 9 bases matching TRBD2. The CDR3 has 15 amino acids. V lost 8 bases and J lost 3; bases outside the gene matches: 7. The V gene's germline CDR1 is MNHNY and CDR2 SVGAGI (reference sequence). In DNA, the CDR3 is TGTGCCAGCTGCCGGCGGGAGGGCCACACCGGGGAGCTGTTTTTT. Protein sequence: CASCRREGHTGELFF.

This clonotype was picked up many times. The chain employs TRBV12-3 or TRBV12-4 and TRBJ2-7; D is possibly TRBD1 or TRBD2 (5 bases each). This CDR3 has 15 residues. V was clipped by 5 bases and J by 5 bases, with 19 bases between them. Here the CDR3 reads CASSLRTSRGDEQYF. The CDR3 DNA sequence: TGTGCCAGCAGTCTTAGGACCTCCCGAGGGGACGAGCAGTACTTC.

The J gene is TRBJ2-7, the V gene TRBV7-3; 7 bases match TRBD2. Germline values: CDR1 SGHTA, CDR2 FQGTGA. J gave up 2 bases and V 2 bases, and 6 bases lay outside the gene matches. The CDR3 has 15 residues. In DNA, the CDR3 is TGTGCCAGCAGCTTAGACGGGGAGGGCCCCTACGAGCAGTACTTC. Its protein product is CASSLDGEGPYEQYF.

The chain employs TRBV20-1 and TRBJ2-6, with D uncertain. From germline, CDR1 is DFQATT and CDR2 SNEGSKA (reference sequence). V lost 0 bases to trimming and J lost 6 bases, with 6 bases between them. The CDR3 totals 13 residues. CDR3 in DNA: TGCAGTGCTAGAGATAGGGTGGCCAACGTCCTGACTTTC. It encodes CSARDRVANVLTF.

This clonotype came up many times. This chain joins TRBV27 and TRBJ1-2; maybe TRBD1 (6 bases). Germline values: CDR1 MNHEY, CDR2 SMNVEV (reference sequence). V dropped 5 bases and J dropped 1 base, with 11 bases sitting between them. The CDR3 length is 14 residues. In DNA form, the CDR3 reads TGTGCCAGCAGTGGACGGGGGCTTAACTATGGCTACACCTTC. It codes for CASSGRGLNYGYTF.

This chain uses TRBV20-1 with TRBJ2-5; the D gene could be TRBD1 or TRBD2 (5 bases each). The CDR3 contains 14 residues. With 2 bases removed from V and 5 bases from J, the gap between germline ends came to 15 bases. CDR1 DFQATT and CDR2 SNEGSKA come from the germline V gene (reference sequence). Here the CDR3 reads CSARHRDQMETQYF. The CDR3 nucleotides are TGCAGTGCTAGACACCGGGACCAGATGGAGACCCAGTACTTC.

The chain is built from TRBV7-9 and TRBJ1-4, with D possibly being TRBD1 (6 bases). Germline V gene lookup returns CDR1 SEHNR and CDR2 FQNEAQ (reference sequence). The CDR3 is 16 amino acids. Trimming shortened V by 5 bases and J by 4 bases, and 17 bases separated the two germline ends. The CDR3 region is CASSLQGFSFNEKLFF. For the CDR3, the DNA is TGTGCCAGCAGCCTACAGGGTTTTAGTTTTAATGAAAAACTGTTTTTT.

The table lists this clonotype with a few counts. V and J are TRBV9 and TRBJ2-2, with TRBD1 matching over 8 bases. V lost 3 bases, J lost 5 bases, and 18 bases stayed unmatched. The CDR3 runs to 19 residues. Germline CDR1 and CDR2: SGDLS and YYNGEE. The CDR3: CASSEPSGQGAMWTGELFF. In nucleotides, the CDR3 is TGTGCCAGCAGCGAGCCCTCTGGACAGGGCGCCATGTGGACCGGGGAGCTGTTTTTT.

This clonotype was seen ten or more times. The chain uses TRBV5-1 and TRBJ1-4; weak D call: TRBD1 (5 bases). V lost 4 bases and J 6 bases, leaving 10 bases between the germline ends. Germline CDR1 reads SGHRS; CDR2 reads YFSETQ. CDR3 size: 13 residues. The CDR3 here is CASSGGGDEKLFF. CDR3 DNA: TGCGCCAGCAGCGGGGGAGGAGATGAAAAACTGTTTTTT.

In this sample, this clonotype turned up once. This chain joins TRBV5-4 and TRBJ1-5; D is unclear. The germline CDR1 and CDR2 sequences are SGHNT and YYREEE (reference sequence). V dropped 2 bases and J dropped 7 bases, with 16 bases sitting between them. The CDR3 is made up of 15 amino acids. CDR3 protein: CASSLAGGFRQPQHF. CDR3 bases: TGTGCCAGCAGCTTAGCGGGAGGGTTCAGGCAGCCCCAGCATTTT.

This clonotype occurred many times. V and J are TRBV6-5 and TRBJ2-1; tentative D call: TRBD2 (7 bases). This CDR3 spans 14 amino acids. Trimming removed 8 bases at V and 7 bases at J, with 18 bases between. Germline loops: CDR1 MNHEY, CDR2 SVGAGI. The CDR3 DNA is TGTGCCAGCGGCGGGGGCGAATTTAGGAATGAGCAGTTCTTC. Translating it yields CASGGGEFRNEQFF.

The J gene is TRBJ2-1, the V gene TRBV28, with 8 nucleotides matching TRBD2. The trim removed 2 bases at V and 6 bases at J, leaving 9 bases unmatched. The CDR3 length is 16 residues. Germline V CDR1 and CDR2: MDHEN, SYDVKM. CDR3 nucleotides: TGTGCCAGCAGTTTAATCGGGGGGGCCATTAGCAATGAGCAGTTCTTC. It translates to CASSLIGGAISNEQFF.

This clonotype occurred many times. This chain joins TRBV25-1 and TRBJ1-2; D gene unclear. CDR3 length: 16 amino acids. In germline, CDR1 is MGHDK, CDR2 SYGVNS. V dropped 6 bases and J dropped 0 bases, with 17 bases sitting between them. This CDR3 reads CASRAGGRPSNYGYTF. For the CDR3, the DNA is TGTGCCAGCAGGGCCGGTGGGCGGCCGTCTAACTATGGCTACACCTTC.